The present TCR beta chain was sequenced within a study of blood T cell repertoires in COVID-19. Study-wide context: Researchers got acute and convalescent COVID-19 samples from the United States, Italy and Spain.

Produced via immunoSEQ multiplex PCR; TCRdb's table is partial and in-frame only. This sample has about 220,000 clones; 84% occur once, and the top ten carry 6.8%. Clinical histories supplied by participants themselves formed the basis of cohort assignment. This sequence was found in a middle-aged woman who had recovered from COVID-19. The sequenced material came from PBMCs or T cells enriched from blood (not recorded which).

For the CDR3, the DNA is TGTGCCAGCAGCTTTGACAGGGGTTCCTACGAGCAGTACTTC. It yields the protein CASSFDRGSYEQYF. The V gene is TRBV7-3, the J gene TRBJ2-7; 8 positions match TRBD1. The ends lost 3 bases at V and 1 base at J; junction bases unmatched: 2. Germline CDR1 SGHTA, CDR2 FQGTGA. The CDR3 is 14 residues long.